The rows below give T cell receptor beta chains drawn from one sample of a study of CD8+ T cells in alopecia areata. Measured with immunoSEQ multiplex PCR; TCRdb has only the in-frame clones, and not every one. This sample has approximately 58,000 clones, with about 40% found just once. The sequencing input was NKG2D-low CD8+ T cells sorted from blood. These receptors were collected from a human donor with alopecia areata. Both conserved end residues are part of each CDR3. The order of the fields is J gene, clone size, CDR3 length, D gene, V gene, CDR3 protein, CDR3 DNA. D genes are given only for firm matches. Only part of the rows carry a size: once, few, many, or a class if the clone is expanded.

j_gene: TRBJ2-3
abundance: -
len: 14
d_gene: -
v_gene: TRBV7-9
CDR3aa: CASSPNDPWDTQYF
CDR3nt: TGTGCCAGCAGCCCAAACGACCCCTGGGATACGCAGTATTTT

j_gene: TRBJ2-3
abundance: -
len: 15
d_gene: -
v_gene: TRBV19
CDR3aa: CASSGTTPPTDTQYF
CDR3nt: TGTGCCAGTAGTGGGACGACTCCGCCCACAGATACGCAGTATTTT

j_gene: TRBJ2-7
abundance: -
len: 14
d_gene: TRBD2
v_gene: TRBV27
CDR3aa: CASSPRGLAYEQYF
CDR3nt: TGTGCCAGCAGTCCCCGGGGACTAGCCTACGAGCAGTACTTC

j_gene: TRBJ1-2
abundance: -
len: 11
d_gene: -
v_gene: TRBV29-1
CDR3aa: CSVPWGGGYTF
CDR3nt: TGCAGCGTCCCGTGGGGGGGTGGCTACACCTTC

j_gene: TRBJ2-1
abundance: -
len: 14
d_gene: -
v_gene: TRBV7-9
CDR3aa: CAARTGSGGNEQFF
CDR3nt: TGTGCCGCCCGTACAGGGTCAGGAGGCAATGAGCAGTTCTTC

j_gene: TRBJ2-1
abundance: -
len: 13
d_gene: -
v_gene: TRBV4-3
CDR3aa: CASSQDRGFEQFF
CDR3nt: TGCGCCAGCAGCCAAGATAGAGGTTTTGAGCAGTTCTTC

j_gene: TRBJ2-1
abundance: few
len: 12
d_gene: -
v_gene: TRBV19
CDR3aa: CASRSVLWEQFF
CDR3nt: TGTGCCAGTAGGTCCGTTTTGTGGGAGCAGTTCTTC

j_gene: TRBJ1-5
abundance: once
len: 13
d_gene: -
v_gene: TRBV30
CDR3aa: CAWSTTGREPQHF
CDR3nt: TGTGCCTGGAGTACTACAGGGCGGGAGCCCCAGCATTTT

j_gene: TRBJ2-5
abundance: -
len: 13
d_gene: TRBD2
v_gene: TRBV29-1
CDR3aa: CSGRREGRGTQYF
CDR3nt: TGCAGTGGAAGGCGGGAGGGCCGAGGGACCCAGTACTTC

j_gene: TRBJ2-7
abundance: -
len: 12
d_gene: -
v_gene: TRBV27
CDR3aa: CASSLLGYEQYF
CDR3nt: TGTGCCAGCAGTTTATTGGGCTACGAGCAGTACTTC

j_gene: TRBJ1-2
abundance: -
len: 14
d_gene: -
v_gene: TRBV15
CDR3aa: CATSSPERNYGYTF
CDR3nt: TGTGCCACCAGCAGCCCAGAAAGGAACTATGGCTACACCTTC

j_gene: TRBJ2-6
abundance: -
len: 16
d_gene: -
v_gene: TRBV19
CDR3aa: CASSARTGSGANVLTF
CDR3nt: TGTGCCAGTAGTGCCCGGACTGGTTCTGGGGCCAACGTCCTGACTTTC

j_gene: TRBJ2-1
abundance: few
len: 11
d_gene: -
v_gene: TRBV7-9
CDR3aa: CASTPSGVQFF
CDR3nt: TGTGCCAGCACCCCTTCGGGAGTGCAGTTCTTC

j_gene: TRBJ2-5
abundance: -
len: 15
d_gene: -
v_gene: TRBV11-1
CDR3aa: CASNHRRDPEETQYF
CDR3nt: TGTGCCAGCAACCACCGGAGGGACCCTGAGGAGACCCAGTACTTC

j_gene: TRBJ1-1
abundance: few
len: 17
d_gene: -
v_gene: TRBV29-1
CDR3aa: CSVDFGTASAMNTEAFF
CDR3nt: TGCAGCGTCGACTTTGGGACTGCGTCAGCCATGAACACTGAAGCTTTCTTT

j_gene: TRBJ1-1
abundance: few
len: 15
d_gene: -
v_gene: TRBV7-9
CDR3aa: CASSLSYRSGTEAFF
CDR3nt: TGTGCCAGCAGCCTGAGCTATCGGTCGGGGACTGAAGCTTTCTTT

j_gene: TRBJ2-1
abundance: -
len: 13
d_gene: -
v_gene: TRBV6-6
CDR3aa: CASSLSLLNEQFF
CDR3nt: TGTGCCAGCAGTCTTAGTCTCCTGAATGAGCAGTTCTTC

j_gene: TRBJ2-7
abundance: -
len: 14
d_gene: TRBD1
v_gene: TRBV29-1
CDR3aa: CSVLTGTGAGEQYF
CDR3nt: TGCAGCGTCCTGACCGGGACAGGGGCCGGGGAGCAGTACTTC